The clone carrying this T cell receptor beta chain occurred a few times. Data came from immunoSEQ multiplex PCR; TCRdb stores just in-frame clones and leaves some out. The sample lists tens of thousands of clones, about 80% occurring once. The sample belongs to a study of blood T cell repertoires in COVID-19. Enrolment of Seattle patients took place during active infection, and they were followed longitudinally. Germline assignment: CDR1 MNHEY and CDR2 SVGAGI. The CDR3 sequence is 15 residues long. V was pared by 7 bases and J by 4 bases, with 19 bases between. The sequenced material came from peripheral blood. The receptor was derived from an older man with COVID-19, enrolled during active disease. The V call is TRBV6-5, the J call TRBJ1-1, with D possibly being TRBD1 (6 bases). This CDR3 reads CASTVEAGESTEAFF. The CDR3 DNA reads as TGTGCCAGCACCGTGGAGGCAGGGGAGAGCACTGAAGCTTTCTTT.